This T cell receptor beta chain was found in a study of Ad26.COV2.S vaccination and SARS-CoV-2 variants. Specified treatment: about 20 received Ad26.COV2.S at low or high dose, single or two shots; roughly five received placebo; per-sample allocation not given. Material that was analyzed had been drawn on day 63 after the first vaccine or placebo injection. Clones were read by immunoSEQ multiplex PCR, and TCRdb kept only the in-frame ones, dropping some. Altogether 300,000 to 400,000 clones are present, 70% to 90% being singletons, with the ten largest covering roughly 1.9%. The CDR3 length is 17 residues. Germline V gene sequence: CDR1 SGHRS, CDR2 YFSETQ. With respect to this clone: A junction boundary mismatches the germline segment, possibly from a read error.

Source: peripheral blood, taken in a trial of Ad26.COV2.S vaccine versus placebo. The chain has TRBV5-1 and TRBJ1-4, with D unresolved. The clonotype originates from a person between 18 and 59 years old who received the Ad26.COV2.S COVID-19 vaccine or a placebo. CDR3 region: CASSLGNKDRTYEKLFF. The CDR3 region has the DNA TGCGCCAGCAGCTTGGGGAACAAAGATAGAACTTATGAAAAACTGTTTTTT.